A selection of T cell receptor beta chains follows, all from one sample in a study of OX40 agonist ivuxolimab in advanced cancers. Sequencing was performed with immunoSEQ multiplex PCR; in TCRdb, only in-frame clones are kept and a portion is missing. The repertoire holds about 68,000 clones, about 79% seen once, with around 1.5% in the top ten. The input for sequencing was CD4+ or CD8+ T cells sorted from blood, taken in a trial of the OX40 agonist ivuxolimab. These receptors were collected from an adult with an advanced solid tumor such as melanoma, head and neck, liver or kidney cancer. Both conserved end residues are part of each CDR3. D genes are given only for firm matches. Rows may omit the clone size; those that give it use once, few, many or a size class.

j_call clone_size d_call v_call cdr3_aa cdr3_nt
TRBJ2-5 - TRBD2 TRBV7-2 CASSLSGSGETQYF TGTGCCAGCAGCTTAAGCGGGAGTGGGGAGACCCAGTACTTC
TRBJ2-5 - - TRBV5-1 CASSSHETETQYF TGCGCCAGCAGCTCCCACGAAACGGAGACCCAGTACTTC
TRBJ2-5 - - TRBV10-3 CAISGSGTPQETQYF TGTGCCATCAGTGGCTCCGGGACACCTCAAGAGACCCAGTACTTC
TRBJ1-1 - - TRBV9 CASSVETYTEAFF TGTGCCAGCAGCGTAGAGACCTACACTGAAGCTTTCTTT
TRBJ1-2 - TRBD1 TRBV14 CASSHRTGNGYTF TGTGCCAGCAGCCACCGGACAGGGAACGGCTACACCTTC
TRBJ1-2 - - TRBV28 CASSLRPVYGYTF TGTGCCAGCAGTTTACGCCCCGTCTATGGCTACACCTTC
TRBJ2-3 - - TRBV4-3 CASSGGTTDTQYF TGCGCCAGCAGCGGCGGGACCACAGATACGCAGTATTTT
TRBJ2-3 - - TRBV7-2 CASSLSPDYRTDTQYF TGTGCCAGCAGCCTAAGCCCGGACTACCGCACAGATACGCAGTATTTT
TRBJ2-1 - - TRBV7-7 CASSRTGDEQFF TGTGCCAGCAGCCGCACGGGGGATGAGCAGTTCTTC
TRBJ2-2 once - TRBV28 CASSPFPGELFF TGTGCCAGCAGTCCTTTCCCCGGGGAGCTGTTTTTT
TRBJ1-2 - - TRBV6-1 CASSAEAPGLYGYTF TGTGCCAGCAGCGCCGAGGCGCCAGGGTTGTATGGCTACACCTTC
TRBJ2-4 - - TRBV4-3 CASSPGGMIAKNIQYF TGCGCCAGCAGCCCAGGGGGGATGATAGCCAAAAACATTCAGTACTTC
TRBJ2-5 - - TRBV5-4 CASSLSGSVETQYF TGTGCCAGCAGCTTGTCCGGGAGCGTCGAGACCCAGTACTTC
TRBJ2-5 - - TRBV6-8 CASKELGETQYF TGTGCCAGCAAGGAGTTGGGAGAGACCCAGTACTTC
TRBJ2-2 - TRBD2 TRBV7-8 CASSYGLAGDTGELFF TGTGCCAGCAGCTACGGACTAGCGGGAGACACCGGGGAGCTGTTTTTT
TRBJ1-1 - - TRBV29-1 CTGVGEPNTEAFF TGCACCGGAGTGGGGGAACCGAACACTGAAGCTTTCTTT
TRBJ2-5 - - TRBV29-1 CSIQRGGETQYF TGCAGCATCCAGAGGGGGGGGGAGACCCAGTACTTC
TRBJ2-5 - - TRBV5-6 CASSLSATQYF TGTGCCAGCAGCTTGTCGGCGACCCAGTACTTC
TRBJ1-2 - - TRBV6-5 CASSRGVDYGYTF TGTGCCAGCAGTAGAGGGGTAGACTATGGCTACACCTTC
TRBJ2-7 - - TRBV18 CASSPPGGEQYF TGTGCCAGCTCACCACCGGGGGGCGAGCAGTACTTC
TRBJ1-1 - - TRBV11-2 CASSLQAGVNTEAFF TGTGCCAGCAGCCTTCAAGCGGGGGTGAACACTGAAGCTTTCTTT
TRBJ2-7 - - TRBV7-2 CASSLRLPSYEQYF TGTGCCAGCAGCTTGCGGCTACCGTCCTACGAGCAGTACTTC
TRBJ1-5 - - TRBV30 CAWSLTDYLPNQPQHF TGTGCCTGGAGCTTGACGGACTACCTGCCCAATCAGCCCCAGCATTTT
TRBJ2-7 once - TRBV13 CASGGTVTYEQYF TGTGCCAGCGGAGGGACAGTGACCTACGAGCAGTACTTC
TRBJ2-7 - - TRBV19 CASSSLHESGYEQYF TGTGCCAGTAGTTCCCTTCACGAGAGCGGCTACGAGCAGTACTTC
TRBJ2-5 - - TRBV19 CASSPGDQETQYF TGTGCCAGTAGTCCGGGGGACCAAGAGACCCAGTACTTC
TRBJ1-1 - - TRBV18 CASSLGITGGYTEAFF TGTGCCAGCTCACTAGGGATAACGGGGGGGTACACTGAAGCTTTCTTT
TRBJ2-3 - TRBD2 TRBV10-3 CAIRETSGRSTDTQYF TGTGCCATCAGGGAGACTAGCGGGAGAAGCACAGATACGCAGTATTTT
TRBJ1-2 - TRBD1 TRBV9 CASSVDIEGGNGYTF TGTGCCAGCAGCGTAGACATCGAAGGGGGCAACGGCTACACCTTC
TRBJ2-7 - - TRBV9 CASSVTEVAFYEQYF TGTGCCAGCAGCGTAACGGAGGTAGCGTTCTACGAGCAGTACTTC
TRBJ1-2 - - TRBV6-5 CASSYSSTINYGYTF TGTGCCAGCAGTTACTCGTCCACAATAAACTATGGCTACACCTTC
TRBJ1-1 - - TRBV20-1 CSARVREAFF TGCAGTGCTAGAGTCAGGGAAGCTTTCTTT
TRBJ1-3 - - TRBV6-1 CASSEIGADTTYF TGTGCCAGCAGTGAGATCGGGGCGGACACCACATATTTT
TRBJ1-1 - TRBD1 TRBV7-7 CAVWDRANTEAFF TGTGCTGTCTGGGACAGGGCGAACACTGAAGCTTTCTTT
TRBJ2-7 few TRBD1 TRBV6-6 CASTAGTGVYEQYF TGTGCCAGCACCGCCGGGACAGGGGTCTACGAGCAGTACTTC
TRBJ2-3 - TRBD1 TRBV28 CAVKQGWDTQYF TGTGCCGTGAAACAGGGGTGGGATACGCAGTATTTT
TRBJ2-7 - - TRBV10-3 CAISRDGTNEQYF TGTGCCATCAGTCGGGACGGAACTAACGAGCAGTACTTC
TRBJ2-7 - TRBD1 TRBV5-6 CASSLGQRTYEQYF TGTGCCAGCAGCCTGGGACAGAGAACCTACGAGCAGTACTTC
TRBJ2-3 once - TRBV9 CASSAGTSSTDTQYF TGTGCCAGCAGCGCAGGGACATCAAGCACAGATACGCAGTATTTT
TRBJ2-7 - TRBD2 TRBV5-1 CASSLLAGPYEQYF TGCGCCAGCAGCCTCCTAGCGGGGCCCTACGAGCAGTACTTC
TRBJ2-3 - - TRBV7-2 CASSPYTDTQYF TGTGCCAGCAGCCCCTACACAGATACGCAGTATTTT
TRBJ1-2 - - TRBV28 CASTTPLRLGNYGYTF TGTGCCAGCACCACGCCCCTTAGGTTAGGGAACTATGGCTACACCTTC
TRBJ1-6 - - TRBV27 CASSLGPRVTYNSPLHF TGTGCCAGCAGTTTGGGGCCCAGGGTGACCTATAATTCACCCCTCCACTTT